The sample holds many counts of the clone carrying this T cell receptor beta chain. No antigen is known for it. At one of its ends the junction is not consistent with the germline gene, which may arise from a read error. Per the germline V gene, CDR1 is SEHNR and CDR2 is FQNEAQ (reference sequence). CDR3 length: 14 amino acids. A minimum of 6.5 million PBMCs was isolated per sample. The authors extracted at least 5.5 micrograms of total RNA per sample. Through a sample-barcoded 5' primer and a J-beta primer mix, a second PCR was run for about 6 to 12 cycles. TCRdb independently ran MiXCR on the 5' RACE reads; one entry per CDR3 protein. The table has approximately 880,000 distinct CDR3 sequences, 45% to 50% seen once; the top ten hold around an eighth. This specimen belongs to a study of blood T cells in healthy people across ages. Study-wide context: Capture by template switching was about one barcoded beta molecule per two T cells.

Findings and caveats of the study: Estimated diversity, derived from one million T cells, was regarded as an underestimate.

V usage is TRBV7-9 and J usage is TRBJ2-3; tentatively, D is TRBD2 (6 bases). The source is a man under 40 in good health. Sequencing used blood. The CDR3 DNA reads as TGCGCCAGCAGCTTGACCGGAGGGACAGATACGCAGTATTTT. It encodes CASSLTGGTDTQYF.